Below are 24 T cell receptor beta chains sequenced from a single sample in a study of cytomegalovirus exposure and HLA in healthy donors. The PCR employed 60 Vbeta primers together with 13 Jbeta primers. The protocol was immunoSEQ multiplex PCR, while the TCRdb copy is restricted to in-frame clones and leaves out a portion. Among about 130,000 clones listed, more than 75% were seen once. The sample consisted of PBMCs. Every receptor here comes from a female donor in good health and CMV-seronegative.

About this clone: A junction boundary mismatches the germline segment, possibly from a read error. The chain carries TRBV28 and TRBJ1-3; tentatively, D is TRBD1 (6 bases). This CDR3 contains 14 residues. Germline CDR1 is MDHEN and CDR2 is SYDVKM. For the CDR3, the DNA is TGTGCCAGCAACCCGGGGACAACTGGAAACACCACATATTTT. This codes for CASNPGTTGNTTYF.

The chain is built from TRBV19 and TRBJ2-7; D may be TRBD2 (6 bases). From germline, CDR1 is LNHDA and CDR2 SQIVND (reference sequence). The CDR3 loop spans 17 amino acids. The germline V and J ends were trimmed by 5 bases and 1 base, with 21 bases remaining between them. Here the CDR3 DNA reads TGTGCCAGTAGTGCCGCCCTTGGGGCTAGCGAATCCTACGAGCAGTACTTC. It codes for CASSAALGASESYEQYF.

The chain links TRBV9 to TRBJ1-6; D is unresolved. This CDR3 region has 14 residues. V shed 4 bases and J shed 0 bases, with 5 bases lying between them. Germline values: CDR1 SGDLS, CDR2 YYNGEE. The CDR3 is CASSLSSYNSPLHF. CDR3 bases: TGTGCCAGCAGCCTTAGCTCCTATAATTCACCCCTCCACTTT.

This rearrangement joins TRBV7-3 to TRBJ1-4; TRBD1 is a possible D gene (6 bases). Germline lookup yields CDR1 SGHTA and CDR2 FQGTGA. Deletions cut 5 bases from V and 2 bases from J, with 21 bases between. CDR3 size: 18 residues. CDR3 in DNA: TGTGCCAGCAGCACGCCCTTTCAAGACAGGTCCACTAATGAAAAACTGTTTTTT. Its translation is CASSTPFQDRSTNEKLFF. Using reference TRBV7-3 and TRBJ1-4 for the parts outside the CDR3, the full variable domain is GAGVSQTPSNKVTEKGKYVELRCDPISGHTALYWYRQSLGQGPEFLIYFQGTGAADDSGLPNDRFFAVRPEGSVSTLKIQRTERGDSAVYLCASSTPFQDRSTNEKLFFGSGTQLSVL.

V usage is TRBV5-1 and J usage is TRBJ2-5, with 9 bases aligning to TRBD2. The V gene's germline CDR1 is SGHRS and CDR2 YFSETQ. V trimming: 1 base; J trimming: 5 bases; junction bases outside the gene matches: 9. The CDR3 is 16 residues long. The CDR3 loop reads CASSLRAGGTGETQYF. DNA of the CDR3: TGCGCCAGCAGCTTGCGTGCGGGAGGGACTGGGGAGACCCAGTACTTC.

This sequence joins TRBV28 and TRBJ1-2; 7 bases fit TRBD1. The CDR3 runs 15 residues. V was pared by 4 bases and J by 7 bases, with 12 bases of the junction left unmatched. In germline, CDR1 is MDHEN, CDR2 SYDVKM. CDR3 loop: CASSSRQGPWGGYTF. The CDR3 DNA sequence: TGTGCCAGCAGTTCTCGACAGGGACCCTGGGGTGGCTACACCTTC.

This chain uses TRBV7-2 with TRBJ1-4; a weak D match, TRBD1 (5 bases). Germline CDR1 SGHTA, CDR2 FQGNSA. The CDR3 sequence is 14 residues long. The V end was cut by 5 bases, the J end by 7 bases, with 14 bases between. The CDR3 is CASSPRQTSEKLFF. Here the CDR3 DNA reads TGTGCCAGCAGCCCTCGACAGACCAGTGAAAAACTGTTTTTT.

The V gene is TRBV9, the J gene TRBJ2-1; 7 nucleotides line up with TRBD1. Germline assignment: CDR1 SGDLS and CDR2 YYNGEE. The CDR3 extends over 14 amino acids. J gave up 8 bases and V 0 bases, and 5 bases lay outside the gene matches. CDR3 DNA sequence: TGTGCCAGCAGCGTAGGGGACAGTATCCATGAGCAGTTCTTC. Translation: CASSVGDSIHEQFF.

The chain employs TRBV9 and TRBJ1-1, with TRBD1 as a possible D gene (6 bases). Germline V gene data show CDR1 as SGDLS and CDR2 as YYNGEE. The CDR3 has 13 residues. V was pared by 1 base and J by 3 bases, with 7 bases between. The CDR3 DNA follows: TGTGCCAGCAGCGTAACAGGGTACACTGAAGCTTTCTTT. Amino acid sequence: CASSVTGYTEAFF.

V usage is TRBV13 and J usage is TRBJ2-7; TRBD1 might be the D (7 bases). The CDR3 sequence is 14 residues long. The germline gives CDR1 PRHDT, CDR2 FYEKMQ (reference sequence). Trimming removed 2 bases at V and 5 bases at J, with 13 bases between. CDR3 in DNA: TGTGCCAGCAGCTTAAGGAGGGGGCAACACGAGCAGTACTTC. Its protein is CASSLRRGQHEQYF.

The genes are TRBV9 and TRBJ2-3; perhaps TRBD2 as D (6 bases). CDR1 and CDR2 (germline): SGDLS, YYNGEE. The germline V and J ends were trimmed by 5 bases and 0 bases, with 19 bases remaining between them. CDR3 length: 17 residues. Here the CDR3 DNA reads TGTGCCAGCAGTGCATCCGGGACTCTCCCTAGCACAGATACGCAGTATTTT. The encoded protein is CASSASGTLPSTDTQYF.

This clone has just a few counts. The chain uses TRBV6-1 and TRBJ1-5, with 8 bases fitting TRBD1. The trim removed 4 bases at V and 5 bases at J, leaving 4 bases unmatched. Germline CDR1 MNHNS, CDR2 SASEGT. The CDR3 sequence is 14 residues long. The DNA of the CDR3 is TGTGCCAGCAGTGGGGACAGGTGGGATCAGCCCCAGCATTTT. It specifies CASSGDRWDQPQHF.

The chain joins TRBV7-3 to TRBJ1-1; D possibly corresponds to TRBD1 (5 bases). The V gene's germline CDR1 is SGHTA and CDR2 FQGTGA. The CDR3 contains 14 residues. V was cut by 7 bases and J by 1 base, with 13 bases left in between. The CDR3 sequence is CASTLGAGNTEAFF. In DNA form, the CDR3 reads TGTGCCAGCACTCTAGGGGCCGGGAACACTGAAGCTTTCTTT.

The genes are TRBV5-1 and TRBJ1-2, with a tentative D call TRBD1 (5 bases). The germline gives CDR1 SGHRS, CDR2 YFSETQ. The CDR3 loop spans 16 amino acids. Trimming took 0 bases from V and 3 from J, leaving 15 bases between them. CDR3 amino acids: CASSLGIGGVHYGYTF. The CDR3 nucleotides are TGCGCCAGCAGCTTGGGTATAGGAGGGGTGCACTATGGCTACACCTTC.

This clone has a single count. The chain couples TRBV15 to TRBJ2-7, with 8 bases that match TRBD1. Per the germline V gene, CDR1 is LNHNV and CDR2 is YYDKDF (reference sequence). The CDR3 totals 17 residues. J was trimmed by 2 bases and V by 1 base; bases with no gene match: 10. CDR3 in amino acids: CATSRAPRQGIPYEQYF. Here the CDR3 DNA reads TGTGCCACCAGCAGAGCCCCCCGACAGGGGATTCCCTACGAGCAGTACTTC.

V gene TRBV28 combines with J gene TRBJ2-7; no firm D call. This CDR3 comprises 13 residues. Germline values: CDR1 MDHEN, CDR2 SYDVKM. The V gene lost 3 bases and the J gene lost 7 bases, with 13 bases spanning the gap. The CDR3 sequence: CASSFPAWREQYF. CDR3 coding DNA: TGTGCCAGCAGTTTCCCCGCCTGGCGGGAGCAGTACTTC.

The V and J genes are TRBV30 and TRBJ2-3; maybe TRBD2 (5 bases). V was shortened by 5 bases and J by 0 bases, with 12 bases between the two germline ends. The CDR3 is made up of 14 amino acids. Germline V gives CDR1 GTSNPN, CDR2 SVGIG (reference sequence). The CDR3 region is CAWGGPSSTDTQYF. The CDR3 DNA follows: TGTGCCTGGGGAGGACCGTCTAGCACAGATACGCAGTATTTT.

CDR3: CASAQGIKQYF. The CDR3 DNA sequence: TGCGCCAGCGCGCAGGGAATCAAGCAGTACTTC. The rearrangement uses TRBV5-1 and TRBJ2-7, with D tentatively TRBD1 (5 bases). V dropped 7 bases and J dropped 8 bases, with 13 bases sitting between them. The germline gives CDR1 SGHRS, CDR2 YFSETQ. The length of the CDR3 is 11 residues.

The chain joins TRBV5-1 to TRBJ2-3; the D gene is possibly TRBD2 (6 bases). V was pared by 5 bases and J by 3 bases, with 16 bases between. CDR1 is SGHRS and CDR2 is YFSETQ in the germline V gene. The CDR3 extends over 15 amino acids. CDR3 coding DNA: TGCGCCAGCAGTCCAAGCGGGCCCCGGACAGATACGCAGTATTTT. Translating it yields CASSPSGPRTDTQYF.

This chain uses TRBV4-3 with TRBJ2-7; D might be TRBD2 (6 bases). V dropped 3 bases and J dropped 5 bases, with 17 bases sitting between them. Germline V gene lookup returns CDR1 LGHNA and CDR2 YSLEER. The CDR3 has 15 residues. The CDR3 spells CASSQEPSAPNEQYF. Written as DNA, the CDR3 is TGCGCCAGCAGCCAGGAGCCTAGCGCCCCTAACGAGCAGTACTTC.

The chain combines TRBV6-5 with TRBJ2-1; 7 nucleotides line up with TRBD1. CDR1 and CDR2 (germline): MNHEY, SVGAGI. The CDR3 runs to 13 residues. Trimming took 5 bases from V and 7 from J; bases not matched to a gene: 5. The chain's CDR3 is CASSRGLLNEQFF. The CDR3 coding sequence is TGTGCCAGCAGTAGGGGGCTTCTGAATGAGCAGTTCTTC.

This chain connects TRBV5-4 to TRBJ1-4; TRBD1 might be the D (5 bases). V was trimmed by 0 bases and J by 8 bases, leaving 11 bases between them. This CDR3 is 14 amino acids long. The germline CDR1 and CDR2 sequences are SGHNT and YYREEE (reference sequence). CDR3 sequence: CASSLDQGVEKLFF. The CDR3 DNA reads TGTGCCAGCAGCTTGGACCAGGGTGTCGAAAAACTGTTTTTT.

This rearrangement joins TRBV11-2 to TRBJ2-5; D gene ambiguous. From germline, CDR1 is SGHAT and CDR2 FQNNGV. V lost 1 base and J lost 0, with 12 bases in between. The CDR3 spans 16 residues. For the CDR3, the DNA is TGTGCCAGCAGCTTAGTAGATCACCTTTACCAAGAGACCCAGTACTTC. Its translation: CASSLVDHLYQETQYF.

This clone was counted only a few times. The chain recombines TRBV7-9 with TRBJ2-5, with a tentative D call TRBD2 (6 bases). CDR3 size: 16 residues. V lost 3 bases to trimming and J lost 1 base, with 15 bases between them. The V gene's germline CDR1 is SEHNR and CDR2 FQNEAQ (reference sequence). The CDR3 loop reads CASSLSASALQETQYF. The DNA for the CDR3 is TGTGCCAGCAGCTTGAGCGCTAGCGCCCTCCAAGAGACCCAGTACTTC.